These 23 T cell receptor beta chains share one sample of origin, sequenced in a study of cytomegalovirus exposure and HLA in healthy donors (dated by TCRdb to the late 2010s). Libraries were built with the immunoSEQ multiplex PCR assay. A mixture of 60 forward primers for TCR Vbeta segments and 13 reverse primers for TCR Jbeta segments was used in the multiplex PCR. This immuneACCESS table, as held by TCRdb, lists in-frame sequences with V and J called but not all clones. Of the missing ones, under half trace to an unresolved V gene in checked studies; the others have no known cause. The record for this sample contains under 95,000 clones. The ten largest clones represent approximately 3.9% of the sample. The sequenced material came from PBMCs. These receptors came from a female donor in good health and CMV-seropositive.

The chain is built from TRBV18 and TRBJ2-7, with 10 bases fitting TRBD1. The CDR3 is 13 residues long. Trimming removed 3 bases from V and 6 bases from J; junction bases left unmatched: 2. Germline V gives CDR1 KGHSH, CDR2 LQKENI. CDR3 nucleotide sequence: TGTGCCAGCTCACCGGGACAGGGGAGCGAGCAGTACTTC. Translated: CASSPGQGSEQYF.

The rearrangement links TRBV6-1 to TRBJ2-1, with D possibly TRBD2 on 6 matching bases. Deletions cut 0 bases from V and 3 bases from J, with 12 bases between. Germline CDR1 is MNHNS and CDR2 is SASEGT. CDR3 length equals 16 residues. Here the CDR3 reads CASSEAGSGDYNEQFF. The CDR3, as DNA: TGTGCCAGCAGTGAAGCGGGTAGCGGCGACTACAATGAGCAGTTCTTC.

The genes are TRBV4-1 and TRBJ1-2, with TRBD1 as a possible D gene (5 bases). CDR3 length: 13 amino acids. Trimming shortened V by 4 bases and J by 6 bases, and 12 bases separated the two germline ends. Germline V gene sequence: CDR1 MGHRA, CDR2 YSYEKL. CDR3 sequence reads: CASSLGTSDGYTF. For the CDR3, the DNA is TGCGCCAGCAGCCTCGGGACTAGCGATGGCTACACCTTC.

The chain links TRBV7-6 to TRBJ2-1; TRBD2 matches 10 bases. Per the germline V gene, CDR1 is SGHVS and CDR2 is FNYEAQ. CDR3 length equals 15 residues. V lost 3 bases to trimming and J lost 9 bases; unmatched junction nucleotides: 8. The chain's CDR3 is CASSFSEREGSEQFF. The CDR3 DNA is TGTGCCAGCAGCTTTAGTGAGCGGGAGGGGAGTGAGCAGTTCTTC.

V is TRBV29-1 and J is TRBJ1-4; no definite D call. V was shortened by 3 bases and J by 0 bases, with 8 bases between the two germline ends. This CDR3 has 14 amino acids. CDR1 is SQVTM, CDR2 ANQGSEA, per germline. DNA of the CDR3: TGCAGCGTTGAGGGCACTTCAACTAATGAAAAACTGTTTTTT. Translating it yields CSVEGTSTNEKLFF.

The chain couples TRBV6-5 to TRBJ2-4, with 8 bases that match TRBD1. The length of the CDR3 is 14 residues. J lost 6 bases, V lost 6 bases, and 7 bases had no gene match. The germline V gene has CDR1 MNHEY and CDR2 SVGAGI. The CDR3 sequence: CASRNQGARNIQYF. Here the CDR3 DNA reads TGTGCCAGCAGAAACCAGGGGGCGCGAAACATTCAGTACTTC.

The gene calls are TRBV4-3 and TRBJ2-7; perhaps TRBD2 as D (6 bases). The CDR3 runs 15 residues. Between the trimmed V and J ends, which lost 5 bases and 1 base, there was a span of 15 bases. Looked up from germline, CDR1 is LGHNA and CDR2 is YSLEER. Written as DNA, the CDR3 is TGCGCCAGCAGCGCGGGTTCGGGACTTTCCTACGAGCAGTACTTC. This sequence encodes CASSAGSGLSYEQYF.

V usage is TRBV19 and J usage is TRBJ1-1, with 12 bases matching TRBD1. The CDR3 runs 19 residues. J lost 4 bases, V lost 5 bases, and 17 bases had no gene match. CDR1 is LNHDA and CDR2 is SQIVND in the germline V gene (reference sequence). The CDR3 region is CASSPHTWGTGGVSTEAFF. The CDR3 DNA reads TGTGCCAGTAGTCCTCACACGTGGGGGACAGGGGGCGTTAGCACTGAAGCTTTCTTT. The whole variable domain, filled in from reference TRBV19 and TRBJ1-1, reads DGGITQSPKYLFRKEGQNVTLSCEQNLNHDAMYWYRQDPGQGLRLIYYSQIVNDFQKGDIAEGYSVSREKKESFPLTVTSAQKNPTAFYLCASSPHTWGTGGVSTEAFFGQGTRLTVV.

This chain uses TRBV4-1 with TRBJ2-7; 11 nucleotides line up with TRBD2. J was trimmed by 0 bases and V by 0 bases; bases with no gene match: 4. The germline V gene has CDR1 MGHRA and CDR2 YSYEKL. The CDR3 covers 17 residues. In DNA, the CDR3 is TGCGCCAGCAGCCAAGAAGCTAGCGGGGGGCTCTCCTACGAGCAGTACTTC. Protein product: CASSQEASGGLSYEQYF.

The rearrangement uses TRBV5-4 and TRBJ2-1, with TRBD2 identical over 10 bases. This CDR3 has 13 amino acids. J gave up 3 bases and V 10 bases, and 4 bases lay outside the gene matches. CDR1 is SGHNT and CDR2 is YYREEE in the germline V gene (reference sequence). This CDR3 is CASSGRDYNEQFF. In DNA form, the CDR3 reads TGTGCCTCTAGCGGGAGAGACTACAATGAGCAGTTCTTC.

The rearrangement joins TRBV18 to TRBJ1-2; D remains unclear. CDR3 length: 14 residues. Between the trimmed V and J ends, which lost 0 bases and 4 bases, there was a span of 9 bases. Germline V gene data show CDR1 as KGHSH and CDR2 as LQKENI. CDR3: CASSPPETSYGYTF. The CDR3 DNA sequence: TGTGCCAGCTCACCACCGGAGACCAGCTATGGCTACACCTTC.

This CDR3 reads CASRNGQGTNYGYTF. In DNA, the CDR3 is TGTGCCAGCAGGAACGGACAGGGGACTAACTATGGCTACACCTTC. The chain is built from TRBV9 and TRBJ1-2; 9 positions match TRBD1. Germline trimming cut 5 bases from V and 0 bases from J; bases unmatched to any gene: 5. This CDR3 comprises 15 residues. CDR1 SGDLS and CDR2 YYNGEE come from the germline V gene.

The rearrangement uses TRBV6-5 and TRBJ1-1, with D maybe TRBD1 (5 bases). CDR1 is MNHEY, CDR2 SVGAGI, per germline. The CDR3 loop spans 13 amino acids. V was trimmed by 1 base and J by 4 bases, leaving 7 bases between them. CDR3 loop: CASSYYRFTEAFF. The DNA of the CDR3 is TGTGCCAGCAGTTACTACAGGTTCACTGAAGCTTTCTTT.

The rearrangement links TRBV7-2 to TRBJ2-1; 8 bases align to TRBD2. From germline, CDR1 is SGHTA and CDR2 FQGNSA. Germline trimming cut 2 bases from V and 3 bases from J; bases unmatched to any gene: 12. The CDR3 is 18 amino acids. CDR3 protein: CASSLSGQAGVGYNEQFF. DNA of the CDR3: TGTGCCAGCAGCTTAAGCGGGCAAGCGGGAGTGGGCTACAATGAGCAGTTCTTC. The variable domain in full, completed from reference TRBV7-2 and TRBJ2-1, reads GAGVSQSPSNKVTEKGKDVELRCDPISGHTALYWYRQSLGQGLEFLIYFQGNSAPDKSGLPSDRFSAERTGGSVSTLTIQRTQQEDSAVYLCASSLSGQAGVGYNEQFFGPGTRLTVL.

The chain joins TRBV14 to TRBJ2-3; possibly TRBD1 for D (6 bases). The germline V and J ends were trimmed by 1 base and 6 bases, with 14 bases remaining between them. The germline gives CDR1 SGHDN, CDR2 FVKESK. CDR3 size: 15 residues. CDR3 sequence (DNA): TGTGCCAGCAGCCAAGTTCGGACAGTAATTGATACGCAGTATTTT. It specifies CASSQVRTVIDTQYF.

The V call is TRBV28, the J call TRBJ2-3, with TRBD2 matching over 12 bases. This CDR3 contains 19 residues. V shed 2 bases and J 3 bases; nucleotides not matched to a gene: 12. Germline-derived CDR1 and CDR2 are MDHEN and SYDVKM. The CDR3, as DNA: TGTGCCAGCAGTTTAATCCCCTATACCGGGACTAGCGGGACAGATACGCAGTATTTT. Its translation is CASSLIPYTGTSGTDTQYF.

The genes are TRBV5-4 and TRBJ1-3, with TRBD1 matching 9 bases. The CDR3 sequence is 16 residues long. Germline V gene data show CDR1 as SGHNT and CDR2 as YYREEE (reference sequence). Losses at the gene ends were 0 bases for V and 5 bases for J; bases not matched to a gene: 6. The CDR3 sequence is CASSLEQGAKRNTIYF. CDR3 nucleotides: TGTGCCAGCAGCTTGGAACAGGGGGCAAAAAGAAACACCATATATTTT.

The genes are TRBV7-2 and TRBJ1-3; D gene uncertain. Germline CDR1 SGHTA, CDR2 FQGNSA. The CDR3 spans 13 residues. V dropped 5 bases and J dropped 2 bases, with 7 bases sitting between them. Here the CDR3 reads CASSPFTGNTIYF. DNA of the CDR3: TGTGCCAGCAGCCCCTTTACTGGAAACACCATATATTTT.

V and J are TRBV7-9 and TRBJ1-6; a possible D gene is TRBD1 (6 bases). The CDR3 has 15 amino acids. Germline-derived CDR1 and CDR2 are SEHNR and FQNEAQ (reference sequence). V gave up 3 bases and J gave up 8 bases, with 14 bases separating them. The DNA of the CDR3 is TGTGCCAGCAGCTTTAGACAGGTCGCGGATTCACCCCTCCACTTT. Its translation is CASSFRQVADSPLHF.

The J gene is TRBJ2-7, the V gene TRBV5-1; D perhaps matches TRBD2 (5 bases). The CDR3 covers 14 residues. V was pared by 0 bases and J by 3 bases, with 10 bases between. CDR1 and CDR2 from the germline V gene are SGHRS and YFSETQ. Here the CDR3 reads CASSLEFRGYEQYF. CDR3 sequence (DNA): TGCGCCAGCAGCTTGGAATTTCGGGGCTACGAGCAGTACTTC.

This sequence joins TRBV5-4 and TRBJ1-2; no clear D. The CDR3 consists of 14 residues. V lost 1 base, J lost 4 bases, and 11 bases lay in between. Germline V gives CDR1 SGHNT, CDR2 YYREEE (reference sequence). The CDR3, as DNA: TGTGCCAGCAGCTTGTCGGCAGACACCTATGGCTACACCTTC. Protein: CASSLSADTYGYTF.

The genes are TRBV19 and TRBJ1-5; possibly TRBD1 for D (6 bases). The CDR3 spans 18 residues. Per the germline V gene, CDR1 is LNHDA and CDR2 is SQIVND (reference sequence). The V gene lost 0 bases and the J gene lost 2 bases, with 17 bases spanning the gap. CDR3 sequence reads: CASSIDRVQGIGNQPQHF. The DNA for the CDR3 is TGTGCCAGTAGTATAGATCGGGTCCAGGGGATAGGCAATCAGCCCCAGCATTTT.

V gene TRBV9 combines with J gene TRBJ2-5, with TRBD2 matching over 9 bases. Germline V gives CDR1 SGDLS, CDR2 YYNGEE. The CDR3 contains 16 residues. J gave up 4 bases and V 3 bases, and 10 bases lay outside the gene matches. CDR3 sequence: CASSATSGHLVETQYF. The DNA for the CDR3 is TGTGCCAGCAGCGCGACTAGCGGCCATCTGGTAGAGACCCAGTACTTC.